This TCR beta chain originates from a study of cytomegalovirus exposure and HLA in healthy donors. Vbeta (60) and Jbeta (13) primers were used in the PCR. Original analysis: It was a later analysis that counted roughly 79 million unique TCR beta chains, of which about 10 million were shared. Generated by immunoSEQ multiplex PCR, the TCRdb table keeps only in-frame clones and is missing some. The D gene and trimming were derived from the DNA, and the V and J assignments and clone size from that table. There are 120,000 to 150,000 clones in the sample; 60% to 80% occur only once, and about 1.7% lies in the top ten. The CDR3 sequence is 19 residues long. Germline V gene lookup returns CDR1 SGHRS and CDR2 YFSETQ. V lost 3 bases and J 0 bases, leaving 25 bases between the germline ends. Study-level results: A later analysis revealed that TCR association rates differed between HLA loci, peaking at DRB1 and bottoming out at HLA-C.

To note about this clone: Its target is unknown.

The sequencing input was PBMCs. The receptor's source is a woman between 25 and 40 years old in good health and CMV-seronegative. V and J are TRBV5-1 and TRBJ2-7, with TRBD1 as a possible D gene (5 bases). The DNA for the CDR3 is TGCGCCAGCAGCTCCGGACACGGAAGATACCGATTAACCTCCTACGAGCAGTACTTC. It translates to CASSSGHGRYRLTSYEQYF.